The 29 T cell receptor beta chains in this list originate from one sample, sequenced in a study of cytomegalovirus exposure and HLA in healthy donors. The PCR was carried out with 60 Vbeta primers and 13 Jbeta primers. Sequenced by immunoSEQ multiplex PCR; TCRdb stores in-frame clones only, minus some. The sample gives about 91,000 clones, roughly two thirds of which show up once; about 1.3% is in the top ten. The sample consisted of PBMCs. These receptor sequences come from a female donor in good health and CMV-seronegative.

CDR3 region: CASSLGLRDTDTQYF. DNA for the CDR3: TGTGCCAGCAGCTTAGGGTTGAGAGACACAGATACGCAGTATTTT. The chain links TRBV7-6 to TRBJ2-3, with no clear D. The V end lost 1 base, the J end lost 2 bases, and 10 bases lay between the germline ends. This CDR3 region has 15 residues. Germline lookup yields CDR1 SGHVS and CDR2 FNYEAQ.

V is TRBV2 and J is TRBJ2-1; 10 nucleotides align to TRBD2. V trimming: 7 bases; J trimming: 0 bases; junction bases outside the gene matches: 6. The germline gives CDR1 SNHLY, CDR2 FYNNEI. There are 16 residues in the CDR3. The CDR3 DNA follows: TGTGCCAGCAAAAGGCCTAGCGGGAGCTCCTACAATGAGCAGTTCTTC. Translated: CASKRPSGSSYNEQFF.

This CDR3 reads CASSATGWNTEAFF. As DNA, the CDR3 is TGTGCCAGCAGCGCGACAGGGTGGAACACTGAAGCTTTCTTT. The chain is built from TRBV11-2 and TRBJ1-1, with 7 bases that match TRBD1. The trim removed 5 bases at V and 1 base at J, leaving 4 bases unmatched. The CDR3 length is 14 residues. Germline-derived CDR1 and CDR2 are SGHAT and FQNNGV. Full variable domain (outside the CDR3, taken from reference TRBV11-2 and TRBJ1-1): EAGVAQSPRYKIIEKRQSVAFWCNPISGHATLYWYQQILGQGPKLLIQFQNNGVVDDSQLPKDRFSAERLKGVDSTLKIQPAKLEDSAVYLCASSATGWNTEAFFGQGTRLTVV.

The V call is TRBV13, the J call TRBJ2-3, with 8 bases lining up with TRBD2. The V gene end was trimmed by 4 bases and the J gene end by 6 bases; junction bases not matched to a gene: 12. CDR3 length equals 16 residues. Germline V gene lookup returns CDR1 PRHDT and CDR2 FYEKMQ (reference sequence). The CDR3 loop reads CASSSTTQSGGDTQYF. CDR3 nucleotides: TGTGCCAGCAGCTCCACCACCCAGAGCGGGGGTGATACGCAGTATTTT.

This chain connects TRBV6-5 to TRBJ2-1, with 12 bases identical to TRBD2. The ends lost 2 bases at V and 7 bases at J; junction bases unmatched: 6. Germline assignment: CDR1 MNHEY and CDR2 SVGAGI. The CDR3 loop spans 16 amino acids. The CDR3 DNA follows: TGTGCCAGCAGTTACGCTAGCGGGAGGGTGGGTAATGAGCAGTTCTTC. Amino acids: CASSYASGRVGNEQFF.

This sequence joins TRBV6-1 and TRBJ2-3; the D gene is possibly TRBD1 (6 bases). The length of the CDR3 is 14 residues. V gave up 2 bases and J gave up 2 bases, with 8 bases separating them. From germline, CDR1 is MNHNS and CDR2 SASEGT. In nucleotides, the CDR3 is TGTGCCAGCAGTGAACGGGACATCACAGATACGCAGTATTTT. Translation gives CASSERDITDTQYF.

V is TRBV7-9 and J is TRBJ1-4; a weak D match, TRBD1 (6 bases). This CDR3 is 15 amino acids long. Between the trimmed V and J ends, which lost 5 bases and 0 bases, there was a span of 10 bases. The germline V gene encodes CDR1 SEHNR and CDR2 FQNEAQ (reference sequence). The CDR3 sequence is CASSLQGSTNEKLFF. In DNA form, the CDR3 reads TGTGCCAGCAGCCTACAGGGATCAACTAATGAAAAACTGTTTTTT.

V is TRBV28 and J is TRBJ2-7; 9 bases agree with TRBD2. The germline CDR1 and CDR2 sequences are MDHEN and SYDVKM. With V trimmed by 3 bases and J by 3 bases, 6 bases remained unmatched. CDR3 length equals 15 residues. The CDR3 coding sequence is TGTGCCAGCAGTTTGGGGTCTAGCGGGAACTACGAGCAGTACTTC. The encoded protein is CASSLGSSGNYEQYF. Looking up the rest from reference TRBV28 and TRBJ2-7 gives the full variable domain: DVKVTQSSRYLVKRTGEKVFLECVQDMDHENMFWYRQDPGLGLRLIYFSYDVKMKEKGDIPEGYSVSREKKERFSLILESASTNQTSMYLCASSLGSSGNYEQYFGPGTRLTVT.

The chain joins TRBV5-6 to TRBJ1-6, with D hard to call. V was trimmed by 2 bases and J by 0 bases, leaving 9 bases between them. From germline, CDR1 is SGHDT and CDR2 YYEEEE. This CDR3 spans 16 amino acids. CDR3 nucleotides: TGTGCCAGCAGCTTCTCTCCGAGCTCCTATAATTCACCCCTCCACTTT. As protein: CASSFSPSSYNSPLHF.

This clone was found a few times. This chain uses TRBV7-9 with TRBJ1-4, with 8 nucleotides matching TRBD1. Losses at the gene ends were 4 bases for V and 5 bases for J; bases not matched to a gene: 6. There are 15 residues in the CDR3. CDR1 and CDR2 from the germline V gene are SEHNR and FQNEAQ (reference sequence). The CDR3 DNA reads TGTGCCAGCAGCTACGGACAGGGACCGAATGAAAAACTGTTTTTT. Translating gives CASSYGQGPNEKLFF.

This clone was observed a few times. This chain connects TRBV6-5 to TRBJ1-1; D gene unclear. V lost 8 bases to trimming and J lost 5 bases, with 21 bases between them. The germline V gene has CDR1 MNHEY and CDR2 SVGAGI. The CDR3 is 15 residues long. The CDR3 loop reads CASQPVGGRTTEAFF. DNA for the CDR3: TGTGCCAGCCAACCCGTCGGTGGGAGAACAACTGAAGCTTTCTTT.

The chain joins TRBV30 to TRBJ1-3; D remains unclear. This CDR3 has 13 residues. Trimming left V 2 bases short and J 0 bases short, with 5 bases between. Per germline, CDR1 GTSNPN and CDR2 SVGIG (reference sequence). The CDR3 protein is CAWSRSSGNTIYF. CDR3 sequence (DNA): TGTGCCTGGAGTCGGAGCTCTGGAAACACCATATATTTT.

The rearrangement links TRBV19 to TRBJ1-1; maybe TRBD1 (6 bases). This CDR3 spans 14 amino acids. Trimming stripped 10 bases from V and 5 bases from J, with 20 bases between. Germline CDR1 LNHDA, CDR2 SQIVND (reference sequence). CDR3 bases: TGTGCCACCAAAGGGGGACACACCGGTACTGAAGCTTTCTTT. Translated: CATKGGHTGTEAFF.

This chain links TRBV5-1 with TRBJ2-5; 10 positions match TRBD2. The CDR3 is made up of 16 amino acids. The V gene's germline CDR1 is SGHRS and CDR2 YFSETQ. After removal of 4 bases from V and 4 bases from J, the junction contained 10 bases not matched to a gene. This CDR3 is CASSPRAGGMGETQYF. CDR3 DNA sequence: TGCGCCAGCAGCCCCAGAGCGGGGGGGATGGGAGAGACCCAGTACTTC.

The gene calls are TRBV6-6 and TRBJ2-7, with D tentatively TRBD1 (5 bases). Germline V CDR1 and CDR2: MNHNY, SVGAGI (reference sequence). CDR3 length equals 15 residues. V lost 0 bases and J 4 bases, leaving 13 bases between the germline ends. Written as DNA, the CDR3 is TGTGCCAGCAGTTACTCGCCGCAGGGAATATACGAGCAGTACTTC. This sequence encodes CASSYSPQGIYEQYF.

Note on this clone: Additional DNA sequences in this sample encode the identical CDR3. The chain uses TRBV2 and TRBJ2-3; the D gene is possibly TRBD1 (6 bases). Germline CDR1 SNHLY, CDR2 FYNNEI. The CDR3 spans 15 residues. The V gene lost 5 bases and the J gene lost 3 bases, with 15 bases spanning the gap. This CDR3 is CASSRGFSSTDTQYF. The CDR3 coding sequence is TGTGCCAGCAGTAGGGGGTTTTCTAGTACAGATACGCAGTATTTT.

The chain couples TRBV4-2 to TRBJ2-3; TRBD2 matches 13 bases. From germline, CDR1 is LGHNA and CDR2 YNFKEQ. The CDR3 runs to 18 residues. The ends lost 0 bases at V and 0 bases at J; junction bases unmatched: 3. The CDR3 loop is CASSQDRGLAGSTDTQYF. In DNA, the CDR3 is TGTGCCAGCAGCCAAGATCGGGGACTAGCGGGAAGCACAGATACGCAGTATTTT.

The chain has TRBV27 and TRBJ1-4, with TRBD1 matching 7 bases. This CDR3 has 15 amino acids. V lost 5 bases, J lost 8 bases, and 11 bases stayed unmatched. Germline V gene data show CDR1 as MNHEY and CDR2 as SMNVEV (reference sequence). The CDR3 loop reads CASSPWTGGKEKLFF. CDR3 nucleotides: TGTGCCAGCAGTCCGTGGACAGGAGGCAAAGAAAAACTGTTTTTT.

The chain links TRBV5-1 to TRBJ1-1; 8 nucleotides line up with TRBD1. From germline, CDR1 is SGHRS and CDR2 YFSETQ. CDR3 length: 20 residues. The V and J ends lost 3 bases and 2 bases, in that order; junction bases with no gene match: 21. The CDR3 is CASSSLIFGSSDRGNTEAFF. As DNA, the CDR3 is TGCGCCAGCAGCTCTCTCATTTTTGGGTCGTCCGACAGGGGAAACACTGAAGCTTTCTTT.

The CDR3 loop is CAISESGRESPHEQFF. The CDR3 DNA sequence: TGTGCCATCAGTGAGTCGGGACGGGAGAGCCCCCATGAGCAGTTCTTC. The rearrangement links TRBV10-3 to TRBJ2-1; D may be TRBD2 (6 bases). The CDR3 is 16 amino acids. V was trimmed by 0 bases and J by 8 bases, leaving 17 bases between them. CDR1 is ENHRY and CDR2 is SYGVKD in the germline V gene.

Worth noting for this clone: The germline gene is not matched at one end of the junction; a read error may be the cause. The chain couples TRBV7-7 to TRBJ1-1, with D tentatively TRBD1 (5 bases). The CDR3 runs to 14 residues. CDR1 is SSHAT, CDR2 FNYEAQ, per germline (reference sequence). The CDR3 sequence: CASSLGQGNTEAFF. The CDR3 nucleotides read TGTGCTAGCAGCTTGGGTCAGGGGAACACTGAAGCTTTCTTT.

The chain joins TRBV6-5 to TRBJ2-2, with D possibly matching TRBD1 (6 bases). Germline assignment: CDR1 MNHEY and CDR2 SVGAGI. Trimming took off 3 bases at V and 0 bases at J, with 8 bases between the two ends. This CDR3 has 15 amino acids. CDR3 in DNA: TGTGCCAGCAGTTATGACAGGTCGAACACCGGGGAGCTGTTTTTT. Amino acids: CASSYDRSNTGELFF.

The rearrangement links TRBV2 to TRBJ1-1; no definite D call. CDR1 and CDR2 (germline): SNHLY, FYNNEI. Deletions cut 5 bases from V and 4 bases from J, with 8 bases between. The CDR3 is made up of 12 amino acids. CDR3 sequence reads: CASSLEATEAFF. The DNA of the CDR3 is TGTGCCAGCAGTTTAGAGGCCACTGAAGCTTTCTTT.

This sequence joins TRBV19 and TRBJ2-7; weak D call: TRBD2 (7 bases). This CDR3 has 13 residues. V lost 9 bases and J 3 bases, leaving 15 bases between the germline ends. Germline V CDR1 and CDR2: LNHDA, SQIVND (reference sequence). CDR3 sequence (DNA): TGTGCCAGCCCTGGGAGGGGGAACTACGAGCAGTACTTC. It specifies CASPGRGNYEQYF.

The chain links TRBV7-9 to TRBJ2-1, with a weak D call TRBD2 (6 bases). V was cut by 5 bases and J by 5 bases, with 25 bases left in between. CDR3 length: 18 residues. CDR1 is SEHNR, CDR2 FQNEAQ, per germline (reference sequence). This CDR3 is CASSLPTRGSSVDNEQFF. CDR3 nucleotides: TGTGCCAGCAGCCTTCCCACCAGAGGATCTAGCGTGGACAATGAGCAGTTCTTC.

This chain links TRBV5-1 with TRBJ1-1, with TRBD1 as a possible D gene (5 bases). Germline CDR1 SGHRS, CDR2 YFSETQ. The CDR3 runs to 15 residues. The V end lost 5 bases, the J end lost 5 bases, and 19 bases lay between the germline ends. As DNA, the CDR3 is TGCGCCAGCAGTTCCACAGGACCCGGAGGGACTGAAGCTTTCTTT. Amino acids: CASSSTGPGGTEAFF.

This clone showed up just a few times. The V call is TRBV9, the J call TRBJ2-5, with 13 bases fitting TRBD2. The germline CDR1 and CDR2 sequences are SGDLS and YYNGEE. The CDR3 is 16 amino acids. V lost 3 bases and J lost 4; bases outside the gene matches: 6. The CDR3 loop is CASSARGLAGAETQYF. The CDR3 DNA reads as TGTGCCAGCAGCGCACGCGGACTAGCGGGGGCAGAGACCCAGTACTTC.

This clone was seen a few times. The rearrangement joins TRBV6-1 to TRBJ1-1, with D unresolved. The V gene's germline CDR1 is MNHNS and CDR2 SASEGT. The V and J ends lost 7 bases and 5 bases respectively, with 20 bases between them. The CDR3 length is 15 residues. The CDR3 spells CASTRIVSLRTEAFF. CDR3 DNA sequence: TGTGCCAGCACCCGAATAGTTTCCTTGAGGACTGAAGCTTTCTTT.

In its sample, this clone was seen once. V and J are TRBV6-5 and TRBJ1-1; the D gene is possibly TRBD1 (6 bases). Deletions cut 2 bases from V and 5 bases from J, with 12 bases between. Germline lookup yields CDR1 MNHEY and CDR2 SVGAGI. This CDR3 contains 14 residues. The CDR3 region has the DNA TGTGCCAGCAGTTACGACAGGTCGAGGACTGAAGCTTTCTTT. The encoded protein is CASSYDRSRTEAFF.